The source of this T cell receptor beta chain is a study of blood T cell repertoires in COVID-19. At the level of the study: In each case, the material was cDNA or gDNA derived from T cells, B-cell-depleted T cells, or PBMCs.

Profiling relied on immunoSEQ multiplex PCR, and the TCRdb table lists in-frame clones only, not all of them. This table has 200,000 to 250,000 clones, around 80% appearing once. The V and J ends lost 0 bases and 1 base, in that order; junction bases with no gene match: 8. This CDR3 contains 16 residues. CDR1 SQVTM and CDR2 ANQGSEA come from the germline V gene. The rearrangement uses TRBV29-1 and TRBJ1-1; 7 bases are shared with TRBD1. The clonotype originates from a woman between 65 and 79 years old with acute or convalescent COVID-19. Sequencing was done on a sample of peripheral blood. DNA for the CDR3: TGCAGCGTTGAAGAGAATGTTAGGGGGCCGAACACTGAAGCTTTCTTT. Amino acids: CSVEENVRGPNTEAFF.